This T cell receptor beta chain was obtained from a study of regulatory T cells in long-lasting Graves disease. Specified time point: newly diagnosed GD, antithyroid drugs for less than 3 months. Researchers made the TCR library from RNA that was extracted from PBMCs. Ten or more counts support this clonotype. Its antigen is currently unknown. The germline CDR1 and CDR2 sequences are GTSNPN and SVGIG (reference sequence). This CDR3 region has 13 residues. Building the TCR beta libraries relied on iRepertoire HTBI primers, and CDR3 regions underwent Arm-PCR. TCRdb re-called the multiplex PCR reads with MiXCR, one entry per CDR3 protein. The table lists approximately 480,000 distinct CDR3 sequences, roughly 15% of them singletons. General study findings and limits: New patients shared 966 public clonotypes, fewer than the approximately 3,000 shared by persistent patients.

These same data were also listed under a study on T cells in Graves' hyperthyroidism and ophthalmopathy. That paper adds: Thyroid ultrasound and orbital computed tomography, with clinical symptoms and serum thyroxine and TRAb, informed diagnoses. Also found in blood were most expanded thyroid clonotypes above 0.001.

The receptor was derived from a man aged 35-49 years with Graves disease. The sample consisted of peripheral blood mononuclear cells (PBMCs), taken at new diagnosis, from a patient treated with antithyroid drugs. The V call is TRBV30, the J call TRBJ1-3; a possible D gene is TRBD1 (5 bases). CDR3 DNA: TGTGTCATGGGGGAATTCTCTGGAAACACCATATATTTT. Residues: CVMGEFSGNTIYF.